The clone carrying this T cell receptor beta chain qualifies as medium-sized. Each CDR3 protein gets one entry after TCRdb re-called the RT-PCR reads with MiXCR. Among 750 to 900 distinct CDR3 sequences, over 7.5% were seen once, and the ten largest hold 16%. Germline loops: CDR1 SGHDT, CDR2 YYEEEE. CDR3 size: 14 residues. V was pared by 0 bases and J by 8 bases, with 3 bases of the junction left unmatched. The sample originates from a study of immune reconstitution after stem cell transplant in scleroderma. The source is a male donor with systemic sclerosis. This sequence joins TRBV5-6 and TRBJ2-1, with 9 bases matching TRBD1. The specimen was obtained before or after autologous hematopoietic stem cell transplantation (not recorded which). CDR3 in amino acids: CASSLDHRGHEQFF. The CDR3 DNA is TGTGCCAGCAGCTTGGACCACAGGGGGCATGAGCAGTTCTTC.